The 18 T cell receptor beta chains reported below all come from one sample, sequenced in a study of cytomegalovirus exposure and HLA in healthy donors. It was with 60 Vbeta and 13 Jbeta primers that the PCR ran. The method was immunoSEQ multiplex PCR; TCRdb's version includes in-frame clones alone and lacks a portion of them. The table has 95,000 to 100,000 clones, approximately 76% seen once. Sequenced material: PBMCs. These TCRs come from a man between 40 and 49 years old in good health and CMV-seronegative.

This chain links TRBV9 with TRBJ1-3, with D unresolved. The germline gives CDR1 SGDLS, CDR2 YYNGEE. V was trimmed by 4 bases and J by 0 bases, leaving 14 bases between them. This CDR3 region has 16 residues. The CDR3 loop is CASSPLQANSGNTIYF. CDR3 nucleotide sequence: TGTGCCAGCAGCCCCCTTCAGGCTAACTCTGGAAACACCATATATTTT.

The chain has TRBV19 and TRBJ1-1; D perhaps matches TRBD1 (5 bases). The V end was cut by 11 bases, the J end by 5 bases, with 24 bases between. Germline V gene data show CDR1 as LNHDA and CDR2 as SQIVND (reference sequence). This CDR3 contains 15 residues. The CDR3 DNA follows: TGTGCCGTTAAACAGGCGTATATTGGGGTGACTGAAGCTTTCTTT. This sequence encodes CAVKQAYIGVTEAFF.

The CDR3 DNA follows: TGTGCCAGCAGCTTAGGTCCCCATGGGGGGGTCCAAGGTAGTACGCAGTATTTT. The encoded protein is CASSLGPHGGVQGSTQYF. The chain has TRBV7-9 and TRBJ2-3; 7 bases match TRBD2. V trimming: 1 base; J trimming: 8 bases; junction bases outside the gene matches: 18. The CDR3 spans 18 residues. CDR1 and CDR2 (germline): SEHNR, FQNEAQ (reference sequence).

J is TRBJ2-5 and V is TRBV28, with 10 nucleotides matching TRBD1. V was clipped by 7 bases and J by 3 bases; unmatched bases: 8. CDR1 and CDR2 (germline): MDHEN, SYDVKM. There are 15 residues in the CDR3. The CDR3 sequence is CASKPGQGYEETQYF. CDR3 nucleotides: TGTGCCAGCAAACCGGGACAGGGGTACGAAGAGACCCAGTACTTC.

This sequence joins TRBV5-1 and TRBJ2-1; 7 bases line up with TRBD1. The CDR3 runs 13 residues. V dropped 4 bases and J dropped 7; count of bases not matched to a gene: 5. CDR1 and CDR2 from the germline V gene are SGHRS and YFSETQ. CDR3 amino acids: CASSTDRDNEQFF. The CDR3 bases are TGCGCCAGCAGCACCGACAGGGATAATGAGCAGTTCTTC. Together with reference TRBV5-1 and TRBJ2-1, the CDR3 gives the full variable domain: KAGVTQTPRYLIKTRGQQVTLSCSPISGHRSVSWYQQTPGQGLQFLFEYFSETQRNKGNFPGRFSGRQFSNSRSEMNVSTLELGDSALYLCASSTDRDNEQFFGPGTRLTVL.

CDR3 protein: CASSRGFSSTDTQYF. CDR3 DNA sequence: TGTGCCAGCAGCCGAGGGTTCTCTAGCACAGATACGCAGTATTTT. The gene calls are TRBV6-5 and TRBJ2-3; maybe TRBD2 (5 bases). V lost 6 bases, J lost 0 bases, and 13 bases lay in between. The CDR3 runs 15 residues. Germline V CDR1 and CDR2: MNHEY, SVGAGI.

V usage is TRBV2 and J usage is TRBJ2-2; 8 bases match TRBD1. Germline trimming cut 6 bases from V and 6 bases from J; bases unmatched to any gene: 6. Germline CDR1 SNHLY, CDR2 FYNNEI. The CDR3 spans 14 residues. CDR3 nucleotide sequence: TGTGCCAGCAGGGACAGGGTATTTCCCGGGGAGCTGTTTTTT. It encodes CASRDRVFPGELFF.

The count of this clone is one. The V and J genes are TRBV5-6 and TRBJ1-5; TRBD1 might be the D (6 bases). The CDR3 extends over 16 amino acids. Per germline, CDR1 SGHDT and CDR2 YYEEEE. Trimming removed 4 bases at V and 0 bases at J, with 14 bases between. The CDR3 DNA is TGTGCCAGCAGCCGCGGACAGCCAGCTAGCAATCAGCCCCAGCATTTT. It is translated as CASSRGQPASNQPQHF.

This clone was seen once. The rearrangement links TRBV29-1 to TRBJ1-1, with 8 bases that match TRBD1. J was trimmed by 3 bases and V by 4 bases; bases with no gene match: 4. This CDR3 comprises 13 residues. CDR1 SQVTM and CDR2 ANQGSEA come from the germline V gene. CDR3 bases: TGCAGCGTTGGGGTGACAGGGGACACTGAAGCTTTCTTT. This encodes CSVGVTGDTEAFF.

CDR3 in DNA: TGTGCCAGCAGCTTTACTAGCGGGGAGGACGAGCAGTACTTC. Translating it yields CASSFTSGEDEQYF. The chain carries TRBV13 and TRBJ2-7; TRBD2 matches at 10 bases. This CDR3 comprises 14 residues. The V gene end was trimmed by 3 bases and the J gene end by 5 bases; junction bases not matched to a gene: 4. Germline loops: CDR1 PRHDT, CDR2 FYEKMQ (reference sequence). Complete variable domain (other parts from reference TRBV13 and TRBJ2-7): AAGVIQSPRHLIKEKRETATLKCYPIPRHDTVYWYQQGPGQDPQFLISFYEKMQSDKGSIPDRFSAQQFSDYHSELNMSSLELGDSALYFCASSFTSGEDEQYFGPGTRLTVT.

This sequence joins TRBV9 and TRBJ2-3; maybe TRBD2 (6 bases). The V gene lost 2 bases and the J gene lost 1 base, with 8 bases spanning the gap. This CDR3 is 14 amino acids long. Germline values: CDR1 SGDLS, CDR2 YYNGEE. The CDR3 sequence: CASSVASGTDTQYF. For the CDR3, the DNA is TGTGCCAGCAGCGTTGCTAGCGGCACAGATACGCAGTATTTT.

The genes are TRBV28 and TRBJ2-5, with 7 nucleotides matching TRBD2. The CDR3 totals 15 residues. With V trimmed by 2 bases and J by 6 bases, 9 bases remained unmatched. Germline-derived CDR1 and CDR2 are MDHEN and SYDVKM. In DNA, the CDR3 is TGTGCCAGCAGTTTAGGGGCGGGGAGGGGCAAGACCCAGTACTTC. Its protein is CASSLGAGRGKTQYF.

The chain employs TRBV19 and TRBJ2-5; 14 bases fit TRBD2. After removal of 3 bases from V and 2 bases from J, the junction contained 8 bases not matched to a gene. The CDR3 is made up of 18 amino acids. Germline V gene data show CDR1 as LNHDA and CDR2 as SQIVND (reference sequence). The CDR3 coding sequence is TGTGCCAGTAGTATTAGGGGACTAGCGGGAGTAAGTCAAGAGACCCAGTACTTC. Translating it yields CASSIRGLAGVSQETQYF.

This clone has only a few counts. The gene calls are TRBV5-4 and TRBJ2-1; 7 nucleotides align to TRBD1. Germline V CDR1 and CDR2: SGHNT, YYREEE (reference sequence). The CDR3 totals 16 residues. Trimming cost V 2 bases and J 6 bases; bases outside gene matches: 11. CDR3 in DNA: TGTGCCAGCAGCTTTCCAGGGGGAACAGCGGCCAATGAGCAGTTCTTC. It encodes CASSFPGGTAANEQFF.

The chain employs TRBV6-1 and TRBJ2-7; D is unresolved. Trimming took off 3 bases at V and 4 bases at J, with 10 bases between the two ends. Germline-derived CDR1 and CDR2 are MNHNS and SASEGT. This CDR3 comprises 13 residues. The CDR3 reads CASSDLDGYEQYF. In DNA, the CDR3 is TGTGCCAGCAGTGACCTAGACGGTTACGAGCAGTACTTC.

The rearrangement links TRBV6-5 to TRBJ2-5; 9 bases are a match to TRBD1. CDR1 and CDR2 (germline): MNHEY, SVGAGI. This CDR3 region has 14 residues. After removal of 6 bases from V and 7 bases from J, the junction contained 9 bases not matched to a gene. CDR3 nucleotides: TGTGCCAGCAGCCCGACAGGGACAGGGAGGACCCAGTACTTC. Translated: CASSPTGTGRTQYF.

The V and J genes are TRBV9 and TRBJ2-7; D is possibly TRBD2 (5 bases). Trimming left V 0 bases short and J 4 bases short, with 14 bases between. Per germline, CDR1 SGDLS and CDR2 YYNGEE. The CDR3 is 15 amino acids. The DNA of the CDR3 is TGTGCCAGCAGCGTAGGGCCGGGGAGTGGTTACGAGCAGTACTTC. It is translated as CASSVGPGSGYEQYF.

V usage is TRBV11-3 and J usage is TRBJ2-3, with 7 bases fitting TRBD2. CDR1 is SGHNT, CDR2 YENEEA, per germline. Trimming cost V 4 bases and J 6 bases; bases outside gene matches: 1. The CDR3 has 12 residues. The CDR3 DNA reads as TGTGCCAGCAGCTATAGCGGGGATACGCAGTATTTT. Amino acid sequence: CASSYSGDTQYF.